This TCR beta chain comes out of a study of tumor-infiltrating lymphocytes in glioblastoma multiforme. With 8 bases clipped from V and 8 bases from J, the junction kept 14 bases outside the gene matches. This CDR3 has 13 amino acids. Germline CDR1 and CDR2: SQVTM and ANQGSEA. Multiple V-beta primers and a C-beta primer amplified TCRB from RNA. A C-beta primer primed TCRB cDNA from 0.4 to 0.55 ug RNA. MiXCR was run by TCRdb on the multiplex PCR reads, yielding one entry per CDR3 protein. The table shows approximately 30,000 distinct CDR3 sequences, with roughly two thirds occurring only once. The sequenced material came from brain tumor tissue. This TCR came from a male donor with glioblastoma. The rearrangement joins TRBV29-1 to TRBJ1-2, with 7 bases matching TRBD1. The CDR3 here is CSIATGTLYGYTF. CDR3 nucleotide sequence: TGCAGCATCGCGACAGGGACCCTCTACGGCTACACCTTC.